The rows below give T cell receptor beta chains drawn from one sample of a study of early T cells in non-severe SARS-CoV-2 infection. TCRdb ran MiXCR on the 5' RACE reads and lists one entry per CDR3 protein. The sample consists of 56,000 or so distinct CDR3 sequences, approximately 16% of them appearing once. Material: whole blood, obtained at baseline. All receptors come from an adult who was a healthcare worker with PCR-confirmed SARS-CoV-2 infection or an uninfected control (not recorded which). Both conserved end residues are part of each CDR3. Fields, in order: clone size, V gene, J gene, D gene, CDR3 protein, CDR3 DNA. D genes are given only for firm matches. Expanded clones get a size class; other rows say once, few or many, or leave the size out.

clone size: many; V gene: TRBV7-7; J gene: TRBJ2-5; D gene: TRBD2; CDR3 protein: CASSLLAEETQYF; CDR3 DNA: TGTGCTAGCAGCTTACTAGCGGAAGAGACCCAGTACTTC
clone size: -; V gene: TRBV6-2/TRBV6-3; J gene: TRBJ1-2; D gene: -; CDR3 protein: CASRSDFFYGYTF; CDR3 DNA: TGTGCCAGCAGATCCGACTTCTTCTATGGCTACACCTTC
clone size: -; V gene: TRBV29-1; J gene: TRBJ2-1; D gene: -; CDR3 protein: CSESYVDKNNEQFF; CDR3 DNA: TGCAGCGAATCATACGTAGACAAAAACAATGAGCAGTTCTTC
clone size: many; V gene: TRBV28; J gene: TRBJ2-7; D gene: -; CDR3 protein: CASSPGTPYEQYF; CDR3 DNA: TGTGCCAGCAGTCCTGGGACCCCCTACGAGCAGTACTTC
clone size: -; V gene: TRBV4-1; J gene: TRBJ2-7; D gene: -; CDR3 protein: CASSQGVAGSMYEQYF; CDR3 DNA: TGCGCCAGCAGCCAAGGGGTTGCCGGGAGCATGTACGAGCAGTACTTC
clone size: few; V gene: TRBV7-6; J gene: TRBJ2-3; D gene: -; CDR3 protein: CASSLGTYTDTQYF; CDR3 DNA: TGTGCCAGCAGCTTAGGGACTTACACAGATACGCAGTATTTT
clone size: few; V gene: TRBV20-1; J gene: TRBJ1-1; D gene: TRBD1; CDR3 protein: CSARPGQGNTEAFF; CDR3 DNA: TGCAGTGCTCGTCCCGGACAGGGGAACACTGAAGCTTTCTTT
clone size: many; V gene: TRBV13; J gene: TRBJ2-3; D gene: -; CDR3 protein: CASSPRWQGHTDTQYF; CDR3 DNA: TGTGCCAGCAGCCCCCGTTGGCAGGGGCACACAGATACGCAGTATTTT
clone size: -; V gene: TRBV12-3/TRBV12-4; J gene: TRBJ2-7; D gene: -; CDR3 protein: CASSLARRIYEQYF; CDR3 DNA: TGTGCCAGCAGTTTAGCGAGGAGGATCTACGAGCAGTACTTC
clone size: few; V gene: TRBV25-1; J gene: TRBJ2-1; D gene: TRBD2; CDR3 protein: CASRLAGVGGGEQFF; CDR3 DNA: TGTGCCAGCAGACTAGCGGGCGTAGGGGGCGGTGAGCAGTTCTTC
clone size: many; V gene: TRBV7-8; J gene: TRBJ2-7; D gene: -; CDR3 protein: CASSLTTGGEQYF; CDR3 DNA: TGTGCCAGCAGCTTGACAACCGGGGGCGAGCAGTACTTC
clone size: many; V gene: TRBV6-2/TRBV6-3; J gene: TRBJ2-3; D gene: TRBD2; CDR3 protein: CASTSGRGTTDTQYF; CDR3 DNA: TGTGCCAGCACTTCAGGGCGGGGGACCACAGATACGCAGTATTTT
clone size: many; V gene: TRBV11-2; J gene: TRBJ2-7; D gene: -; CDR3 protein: CASSRQSSYEQYF; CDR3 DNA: TGTGCCAGCAGCCGACAGTCATCCTACGAGCAGTACTTC
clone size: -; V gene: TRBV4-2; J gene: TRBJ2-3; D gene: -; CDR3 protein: CASSQGLPDTQYF; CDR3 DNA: TGTGCCAGCAGCCAAGGCCTACCGGATACGCAGTATTTT
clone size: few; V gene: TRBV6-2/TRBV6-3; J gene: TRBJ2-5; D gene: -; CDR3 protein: CASSPADETQYF; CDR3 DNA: TGTGCCAGCAGTCCCGCTGATGAGACCCAGTACTTC
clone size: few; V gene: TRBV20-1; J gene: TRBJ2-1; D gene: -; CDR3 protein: CSLRGQSSYNEQFF; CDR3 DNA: TGCAGTCTGCGGGGCCAAAGCTCCTACAATGAGCAGTTCTTC
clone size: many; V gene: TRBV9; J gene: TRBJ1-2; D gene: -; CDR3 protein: CASSVRVDYGYTF; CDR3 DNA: TGTGCCAGCAGCGTACGAGTTGACTATGGCTACACCTTC
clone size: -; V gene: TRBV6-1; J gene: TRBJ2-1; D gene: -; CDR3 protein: CASSVRGTLGGEQFF; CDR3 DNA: TGTGCCAGCAGTGTCCGGGGGACGCTAGGGGGTGAGCAGTTCTTC
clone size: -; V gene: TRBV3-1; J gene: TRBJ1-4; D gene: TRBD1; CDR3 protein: CASSPRQGATNEKLFF; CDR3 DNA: TGTGCCAGCAGCCCTAGACAGGGCGCAACTAATGAAAAACTGTTTTTT
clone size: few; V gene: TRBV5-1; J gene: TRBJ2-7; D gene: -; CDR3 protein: CASSLQTTPGVTYEQYF; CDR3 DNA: TGCGCCAGCAGCCTACAAACTACTCCGGGGGTTACCTACGAGCAGTACTTC
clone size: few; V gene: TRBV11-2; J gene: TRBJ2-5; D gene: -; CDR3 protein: CASSSTKETQYF; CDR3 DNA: TGTGCCAGCAGCTCCACTAAAGAGACCCAGTACTTC
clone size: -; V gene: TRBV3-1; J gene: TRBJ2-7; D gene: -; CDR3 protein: CASSLLGDSSAEQYF; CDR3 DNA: TGTGCCAGCAGCCTTTTGGGGGACTCTTCAGCGGAGCAGTACTTC
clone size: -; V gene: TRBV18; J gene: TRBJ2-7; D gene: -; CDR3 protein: CASSPSPTNEQYF; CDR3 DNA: TGTGCCAGCTCCCCGTCGCCCACAAACGAGCAGTACTTC
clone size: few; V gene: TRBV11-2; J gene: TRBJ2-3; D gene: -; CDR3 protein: CASSRSPTDTQYF; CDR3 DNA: TGTGCCAGCAGCCGCAGTCCCACAGATACGCAGTATTTT
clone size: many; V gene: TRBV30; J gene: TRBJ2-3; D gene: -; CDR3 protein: CAWSSPGDVATSTDTQYF; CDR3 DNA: TGTGCCTGGAGTTCCCCCGGGGATGTAGCGACAAGCACAGATACGCAGTATTTT
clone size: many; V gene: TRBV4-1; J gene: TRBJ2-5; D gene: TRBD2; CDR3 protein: CASSQYRLAGVQETQYF; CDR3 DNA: TGCGCCAGCAGCCAATATCGGCTAGCGGGGGTCCAAGAGACCCAGTACTTC